Reported below is one T cell receptor (beta chain). What it binds is not known. This record comes from a study of T cell responses to AZD1222 COVID-19 vaccine. General study points: Unmutated variant regions reportedly attract nearly half of all spike-specific TCRs. Rises in breadth and depth of Spike-specific TCRs came after two AZD1222 doses.

Clones were read by immunoSEQ multiplex PCR, and TCRdb kept only the in-frame ones, dropping some. The table shows roughly 150,000 clones, with approximately 88% occurring only once. The V and J ends lost 5 bases and 0 bases, in that order; junction bases with no gene match: 6. Germline V gene lookup returns CDR1 LNHDA and CDR2 SQIVND (reference sequence). The CDR3 contains 16 residues. The sample was peripheral blood, taken on day 0 of MenACWY control vaccination. The rearrangement uses TRBV19 and TRBJ2-1, with 8 positions matching TRBD2. The TCR originated in an adult in good health. The CDR3 reads CASSDTGTSSYNEQFF. DNA of the CDR3: TGTGCCAGTAGTGACACCGGGACTAGCTCCTACAATGAGCAGTTCTTC.